Each of the 32 T cell receptor beta chains below was sequenced from the same sample in a study of T cells in localized non-small cell lung cancer. Sequenced by immunoSEQ multiplex PCR; TCRdb stores in-frame clones only, minus some. Among about 2,600 clones, just under 25% were seen once, and the ten largest hold around 15%. The material was lung tumor tissue, obtained before any cancer treatment. The receptors shown here come from an older female donor with stage I lung adenocarcinoma.

The CDR3 sequence: CASSPPTSWETQYF. CDR3 in DNA: TGCGCCAGCAGCCCGCCGACTAGCTGGGAGACCCAGTACTTC. The chain has TRBV5-1 and TRBJ2-5, with 7 bases aligning to TRBD2. J gave up 5 bases and V 4 bases, and 8 bases lay outside the gene matches. CDR1 and CDR2 from the germline V gene are SGHRS and YFSETQ. The CDR3 spans 14 residues.

The V and J genes are TRBV5-1 and TRBJ2-1, with TRBD2 identical over 15 bases. The CDR3 loop spans 18 amino acids. Germline V gene data show CDR1 as SGHRS and CDR2 as YFSETQ. The V segment lost 4 bases and the J segment 8 bases; nucleotides outside the gene matches: 13. In DNA form, the CDR3 reads TGCGCCAGCAGCCCTGGACTAGCGGGAGGGTCCGGTTGGGATGAGCAGTTCTTC. This gives the protein CASSPGLAGGSGWDEQFF.

This clone is medium-sized in the sample. The chain combines TRBV11-3 with TRBJ2-6, with D possibly being TRBD1 (5 bases). This CDR3 contains 17 residues. The germline V gene has CDR1 SGHNT and CDR2 YENEEA. Trimming cost V 3 bases and J 1 base, with 13 bases left between them. The CDR3 protein is CASSFAGRYSGANVLTF. The CDR3 coding sequence is TGTGCCAGCAGCTTTGCAGGGCGCTATTCTGGGGCCAACGTCCTGACTTTC.

The gene calls are TRBV5-1 and TRBJ2-7; D might be TRBD1 or TRBD2, each matching 5 bases. Germline CDR1 SGHRS, CDR2 YFSETQ. V lost 1 base and J lost 6, with 38 bases in between. This CDR3 has 22 amino acids. DNA for the CDR3: TGCGCCAGCAGCTTGCATGCCCTAGATTTTCAGGAGAAGGGGAGACTTTGGCGCGAGCAGTACTTC. Protein: CASSLHALDFQEKGRLWREQYF.

By frequency in the sample, this clone is large. V and J are TRBV9 and TRBJ1-2; 7 positions match TRBD1. V shed 1 base and J 1 base; nucleotides not matched to a gene: 7. The CDR3 extends over 16 amino acids. From germline, CDR1 is SGDLS and CDR2 YYNGEE. CDR3 loop: CASSVRVTGDNYGYTF. Written as DNA, the CDR3 is TGTGCCAGCAGCGTAAGGGTAACAGGGGATAACTATGGCTACACCTTC. The whole variable domain, remainder taken from reference TRBV9 and TRBJ1-2, is DSGVTQTPKHLITATGQRVTLRCSPRSGDLSVYWYQQSLDQGLQFLIQYYNGEERAKGNILERFSAQQFPDLHSELNLSSLELGDSALYFCASSVRVTGDNYGYTFGSGTRLTVV.

This clone appeared a few times. The chain has TRBV11-3 and TRBJ2-2; 15 nucleotides line up with TRBD2. The germline gives CDR1 SGHNT, CDR2 YENEEA. This CDR3 spans 18 amino acids. Germline trimming cut 6 bases from V and 4 bases from J; bases unmatched to any gene: 9. The CDR3 region has the DNA TGTGCCAGCAGATCTGGACTAGCGGGGGGGCGGAGCACCGGGGAGCTGTTTTTT. Translating gives CASRSGLAGGRSTGELFF.

The table lists this clone with a few counts. The chain uses TRBV9 and TRBJ2-5; either TRBD1 or TRBD2 may supply D (5 bases each). This CDR3 is 15 amino acids long. Germline V lookup: CDR1 SGDLS, CDR2 YYNGEE. The V end lost 6 bases, the J end lost 4 bases, and 19 bases lay between the germline ends. DNA for the CDR3: TGTGCCAGCAATAAGGACGGGACCCGTCGAGAGACCCAGTACTTC. Translated, it gives CASNKDGTRRETQYF.

This clone is medium-sized in the sample. The chain combines TRBV10-3 with TRBJ2-3; D is perhaps TRBD2 (6 bases). The CDR3 runs 14 residues. Germline V gene data show CDR1 as ENHRY and CDR2 as SYGVKD. The V end lost 2 bases, the J end lost 6 bases, and 12 bases lay between the germline ends. CDR3 protein: CAISEGGDLDTQYF. CDR3 in DNA: TGTGCCATCAGTGAGGGAGGGGATTTGGATACGCAGTATTTT.

This chain uses TRBV12-2 with TRBJ2-2; TRBD2, the D gene given by the table, was not confirmed from the DNA. TRBV12-2 is termed a pseudogene. This CDR3 has 19 amino acids. DNA of the CDR3: TGTGCAAGTCGCTTTAGCCACCACCCCCTACGTTATACCACCGGGGAGCTGTTTTTT. As protein: CASRFSHHPLRYTTGELFF.

The chain is built from TRBV18 and TRBJ1-3; D gene uncertain. Germline loops: CDR1 KGHSH, CDR2 LQKENI. This CDR3 comprises 16 residues. V gave up 7 bases and J gave up 4 bases, with 20 bases separating them. The CDR3 spells CASFPRGGPVGNTIYF. CDR3 coding DNA: TGTGCCAGCTTTCCCCGGGGAGGTCCGGTCGGAAACACCATATATTTT. Using reference TRBV18 and TRBJ1-3 for the parts outside the CDR3, the full variable domain is NAGVMQNPRHLVRRRGQEARLRCSPMKGHSHVYWYRQLPEEGLKFMVYLQKENIIDESGMPKERFSAEFPKEGPSILRIQQVVRGDSAAYFCASFPRGGPVGNTIYFGEGSWLTVV.

This clone was seen just once. This chain links TRBV25-1 with TRBJ2-2; D might be TRBD1 or TRBD2, each matching 5 bases. Between the trimmed V and J ends, which lost 2 bases and 4 bases, there was a span of 20 bases. Germline CDR1 MGHDK, CDR2 SYGVNS. The CDR3 runs to 18 residues. For the CDR3, the DNA is TGTGCCAGCAGTGAAATAGCGAAAGGGGTAAAGGGCACCGGGGAGCTGTTTTTT. As protein: CASSEIAKGVKGTGELFF.

V and J are TRBV7-5 and TRBJ1-5. TRBV7-5 is labeled a pseudogene. This CDR3 is built from 15 residues. The CDR3 bases are TGTGCCAGCAGCAGGGGGACAGCGGGGGATCAGCCCCAGCATTTT. Its protein is CASSRGTAGDQPQHF.

The rearrangement joins TRBV11-3 to TRBJ2-7, with D perhaps given as TRBD1 or TRBD2 (5 bases each). The CDR3 sequence is 14 residues long. Trimming cost V 8 bases and J 2 bases, with 16 bases left between them. CDR1 SGHNT and CDR2 YENEEA come from the germline V gene. DNA for the CDR3: TGTGCCAGCTCAAGGGGAGAGCTCGCCTACGAGCAGTACTTC. Translating it yields CASSRGELAYEQYF.

This clone was detected a few times. This sequence joins TRBV11-3 and TRBJ2-1; 8 nucleotides match TRBD2. CDR1 and CDR2 from the germline V gene are SGHNT and YENEEA. The CDR3 consists of 17 residues. Losses at the gene ends were 1 base for V and 8 bases for J; bases not matched to a gene: 13. CDR3: CASSLVLVAGMGHEQFF. Here the CDR3 DNA reads TGTGCCAGCAGCTTAGTTTTGGTAGCGGGAATGGGCCATGAGCAGTTCTTC.

The chain combines TRBV19 with TRBJ2-2, with 7 bases lining up with TRBD2. This CDR3 is 13 amino acids long. Germline V gives CDR1 LNHDA, CDR2 SQIVND (reference sequence). With V trimmed by 11 bases and J by 7 bases, 10 bases remained unmatched. The CDR3 coding sequence is TGTGCCGTTGGGAGGGTGGTTATCGGGGAGCTGTTTTTT. It encodes CAVGRVVIGELFF.

This clone was seen a handful of times. The V gene is TRBV9, the J gene TRBJ1-2, with 7 nucleotides matching TRBD1. The CDR3 is 18 residues long. Per the germline V gene, CDR1 is SGDLS and CDR2 is YYNGEE. The V and J ends lost 3 bases and 4 bases, in that order; junction bases with no gene match: 18. The CDR3 loop reads CASSDQVQGYDSAYGYTF. In DNA, the CDR3 is TGTGCCAGCAGCGACCAAGTACAGGGGTATGACTCTGCCTATGGCTACACCTTC.

This sequence joins TRBV10-2 and TRBJ2-3; TRBD2 matches at 7 bases. Per germline, CDR1 WSHSY and CDR2 SAAADI. The CDR3 is 13 residues long. J gave up 5 bases and V 4 bases, and 3 bases lay outside the gene matches. This CDR3 reads CASSGLALDTQYF. CDR3 sequence (DNA): TGCGCCAGCAGTGGACTAGCTCTAGATACGCAGTATTTT.

This chain links TRBV18 with TRBJ1-1, with unresolved D. The CDR3 runs to 15 residues. Germline V CDR1 and CDR2: KGHSH, LQKENI. V dropped 3 bases and J dropped 2 bases, with 13 bases sitting between them. In nucleotides, the CDR3 is TGTGCCAGCTCACCCCCGGAATCCCAAAACACTGAAGCTTTCTTT. This sequence encodes CASSPPESQNTEAFF.

The chain has TRBV11-3 and TRBJ2-3; 9 nucleotides align to TRBD2. Germline V gene sequence: CDR1 SGHNT, CDR2 YENEEA. The CDR3 is 18 amino acids. Trimming cost V 4 bases and J 0 bases; bases outside gene matches: 11. CDR3 DNA: TGTGCCAGCAGCTCCATCCGGGTAGCGGGGGCTAGCACAGATACGCAGTATTTT. Translation gives CASSSIRVAGASTDTQYF.

The chain links TRBV6-8 to TRBJ2-2; D gene unclear. Germline V gene data show CDR1 as MNHGY and CDR2 as SAAAGT. Deletions cut 6 bases from V and 4 bases from J, with 9 bases between. The CDR3 totals 13 residues. The CDR3 DNA is TGTGCCAGCAGCGGGCTGCCCACCGGGGAGCTGTTTTTT. It yields the protein CASSGLPTGELFF.

This clone was observed a few times. The chain recombines TRBV6-8 with TRBJ1-1; D is perhaps TRBD1 (6 bases). Germline V CDR1 and CDR2: MNHGY, SAAAGT. V was clipped by 2 bases and J by 3 bases, with 10 bases between them. This CDR3 region has 14 residues. Here the CDR3 DNA reads TGTGCCAGCAGTTACAGGGGGTGGTACACTGAAGCTTTCTTT. Its translation is CASSYRGWYTEAFF.

By share, this clone ranks as medium-sized. The chain uses TRBV6-8 and TRBJ1-6; D may be TRBD1 (5 bases). The CDR3 has 17 amino acids. Germline lookup yields CDR1 MNHGY and CDR2 SAAAGT. The V end was cut by 3 bases, the J end by 0 bases, with 12 bases between. This chain's CDR3 is CASSYRQGSSYNSPLHF. The CDR3 nucleotides are TGTGCCAGCAGTTATCGGCAGGGAAGCTCCTATAATTCACCCCTCCACTTT.

This chain links TRBV9 with TRBJ1-1, with D hard to call. With 6 bases removed from V and 0 bases from J, the gap between germline ends came to 12 bases. Germline loops: CDR1 SGDLS, CDR2 YYNGEE. This CDR3 contains 14 residues. CDR3 nucleotides: TGTGCCAGCACCGAAGGGATTTTGAACACTGAAGCTTTCTTT. This translates into CASTEGILNTEAFF.

The V gene is TRBV11-3, the J gene TRBJ1-2, with D possibly matching TRBD1 (6 bases). The CDR3 is made up of 15 amino acids. The V gene lost 3 bases and the J gene lost 6 bases, with 17 bases spanning the gap. CDR1 and CDR2 from the germline V gene are SGHNT and YENEEA. CDR3 amino acids: CASSFFLSGANGYTF. DNA for the CDR3: TGTGCCAGCAGCTTTTTCCTCTCGGGGGCTAATGGCTACACCTTC.

The chain recombines TRBV11-3 with TRBJ2-1; 9 nucleotides match TRBD2. J was trimmed by 7 bases and V by 4 bases; bases with no gene match: 11. CDR3 length equals 16 residues. The germline V gene encodes CDR1 SGHNT and CDR2 YENEEA. Here the CDR3 DNA reads TGTGCCAGCAGCTCCCCCGGCGGGGGGGCGGGAAATGAGCAGTTCTTC. This translates into CASSSPGGGAGNEQFF. Complete variable domain (other parts from reference TRBV11-3 and TRBJ2-1): EAGVVQSPRYKIIEKKQPVAFWCNPISGHNTLYWYLQNLGQGPELLIRYENEEAVDDSQLPKDRFSAERLKGVDSTLKIQPAELGDSAVYLCASSSPGGGAGNEQFFGPGTRLTVL.

In its sample, this clone is medium-sized. The chain has TRBV9 and TRBJ1-6; TRBD1 might be the D (5 bases). Germline V gives CDR1 SGDLS, CDR2 YYNGEE. V was cut by 0 bases and J by 8 bases, with 12 bases left in between. The CDR3 runs 15 residues. The CDR3, as DNA: TGTGCCAGCAGCGTAGTTGGGGCTTTGGATTCACCCCTCCACTTT. It is translated as CASSVVGALDSPLHF.

The chain joins TRBV18 to TRBJ2-5; TRBD2 agrees at 9 bases. CDR1 is KGHSH, CDR2 LQKENI, per germline. The CDR3 sequence is 14 residues long. Trimming removed 6 bases from V and 5 bases from J; junction bases left unmatched: 7. The CDR3 spells CASSQNSGSETQYF. The CDR3 DNA follows: TGTGCCAGCTCCCAGAATAGCGGGAGCGAGACCCAGTACTTC.

This clone is labeled as medium-sized. The CDR3 nucleotides read TGTGCCAGCAGTCTCCGAAGGACTAGTGTGGGGACCCAGTACTTC. This sequence encodes CASSLRRTSVGTQYF. V and J are TRBV6-8 and TRBJ2-5, with 7 nucleotides matching TRBD2. CDR1 is MNHGY and CDR2 is SAAAGT in the germline V gene. Trimming took 5 bases from V and 7 from J; bases not matched to a gene: 13. CDR3 length: 15 residues.

This rearrangement joins TRBV30 to TRBJ1-4, with a tentative D call TRBD1 (5 bases). V lost 4 bases and J 6 bases, leaving 12 bases between the germline ends. Germline CDR1 GTSNPN, CDR2 SVGIG (reference sequence). This CDR3 contains 13 residues. CDR3 nucleotides: TGTGCCTGGAATTCAGGGCGGCATGAAAAACTGTTTTTT. It is translated as CAWNSGRHEKLFF.

The chain links TRBV30 to TRBJ1-1; D gene ambiguous. V was pared by 0 bases and J by 7 bases, with 6 bases between. The CDR3 length is 11 residues. Germline lookup yields CDR1 GTSNPN and CDR2 SVGIG (reference sequence). This chain's CDR3 is CAWSVAVEAFF. As DNA, the CDR3 is TGTGCCTGGAGTGTAGCCGTTGAAGCTTTCTTT. Together with reference TRBV30 and TRBJ1-1, the CDR3 gives the full variable domain: SQTIHQWPATLVQPVGSPLSLECTVEGTSNPNLYWYRQAAGRGLQLLFYSVGIGQISSEVPQNLSASRPQDRQFILSSKKLLLSDSGFYLCAWSVAVEAFFGQGTRLTVV.

This clone was seen a few times. V usage is TRBV5-1 and J usage is TRBJ1-1, with TRBD1 identical over 8 bases. The length of the CDR3 is 14 residues. The germline CDR1 and CDR2 sequences are SGHRS and YFSETQ. V was pared by 4 bases and J by 8 bases, with 10 bases of the junction left unmatched. For the CDR3, the DNA is TGCGCCAGCAGCGATGACAGGGGCCCCCCCGAAGCTTTCTTT. Its translation is CASSDDRGPPEAFF.

This clone appeared a single time. CDR3 coding DNA: TGCGCCAGCATGTCAGGGAGGAACACTGAAGCTTTCTTT. Translation: CASMSGRNTEAFF. The chain joins TRBV23-1 to TRBJ1-1, with D maybe TRBD1 (5 bases). TRBV23-1 is filed as an ORF, its function uncertain. The V end lost 7 bases, the J end lost 1 base, and 10 bases lay between the germline ends. This CDR3 contains 13 residues.